Listed below are T cell receptor beta chains from one sample, sequenced in a study of cytomegalovirus exposure and HLA in healthy donors. Sequencing was performed with immunoSEQ multiplex PCR; in TCRdb, only in-frame clones are kept and a portion is missing. The sample has 310,000 or so clones; roughly 89% are singletons. The sequencing sample was made of PBMCs. The source of these receptors is a young woman in good health and CMV-seronegative. Each CDR3 is given with its conserved first and last residue. The D gene is left open where the match is weak. The size entry is marked missing in some rows and otherwise reads once, few, many or a size class.

>TRBV6-1|NA|NA|TRBJ1-5
TGTGCCAGCAGCATGGACAGTTATAGCAATCAGCCCCAGCATTTT
CASSMDSYSNQPQHF
>TRBV7-8|NA|TRBD2|TRBJ2-7
TGTGCCAGCAGCATCGGACTAGCAGACTACGAGCAGTACTTC
CASSIGLADYEQYF
>TRBV9|NA|TRBD2|TRBJ2-1
TGTGCCAGCAGCGTAGTCTGGTCTAGCGGGGGTTACAATGAGCAGTTCTTC
CASSVVWSSGGYNEQFF
>TRBV6-1|NA|NA|TRBJ2-7
TGTGCCAGCAGTTTCAGGGGGGTCTACGAGCAGTACTTC
CASSFRGVYEQYF
>TRBV2|few|TRBD1|TRBJ1-6
TGTGCCAGCAGTGAAGTGGACAGGGGGCGGAATTCACCCCTCCACTTT
CASSEVDRGRNSPLHF
>TRBV18|once|TRBD1|TRBJ2-5
TGTGCCAGCTCTCGCCGGGACAGCCAAGAGACCCAGTACTTC
CASSRRDSQETQYF
>TRBV7-9|NA|NA|TRBJ1-6
TGTTCCGGGGGAGGAACAGGAATCGGACCCCTCCACTTT
CSGGGTGIGPLHF
>TRBV9|NA|TRBD2|TRBJ2-7
TGTGCCAGCAGCCCCCGACTAGCGGGTCCCTCCTACGAGCAGTACTTC
CASSPRLAGPSYEQYF
>TRBV2|NA|TRBD1|TRBJ1-1
TGTGCCAGCAGTGGACAGGGGGCGATAGGCACTGAAGCTTTCTTT
CASSGQGAIGTEAFF
>TRBV27|NA|TRBD2|TRBJ2-3
TGTGCCAGCAGTTTAGGTCCTGCGGGGGCAGATACGCAGTATTTT
CASSLGPAGADTQYF
>TRBV5-4|NA|NA|TRBJ1-3
TGTGCCAGCAGCTTGGATTCAGGGGTTGGAAACACCATATATTTT
CASSLDSGVGNTIYF
>TRBV21-1|NA|NA|TRBJ1-2
TGTGCCAGCACCAAATCGACCCGTTCCGGGACAGTGCTGAACTATGGCTACACCTTC
CASTKSTRSGTVLNYGYTF
>TRBV25-1|NA|TRBD1|TRBJ2-5
TGTGCCAGCAGTGAGTGGACAGGCACGGGAGAGACCCAGTACTTC
CASSEWTGTGETQYF
>TRBV6-6|NA|TRBD2|TRBJ2-1
TGTGCCAGCAGTTACTTGCGGGGGTTGATGAATGAGCAGTTCTTC
CASSYLRGLMNEQFF
>TRBV29-1|NA|NA|TRBJ2-2
TGCAGCGTTGAACGCGGGGCAGGGTCCGGGGAGCTGTTTTTT
CSVERGAGSGELFF
>TRBV19|NA|NA|TRBJ2-1
TGTGCCAGTAGTGCGGGAAATGAGCAGTTCTTC
CASSAGNEQFF
>TRBV7-2|NA|TRBD1|TRBJ1-2
TGTGCCAGCAGCTCGTACGGACAGGGGATTTTTTATGGCTACACCTTC
CASSSYGQGIFYGYTF